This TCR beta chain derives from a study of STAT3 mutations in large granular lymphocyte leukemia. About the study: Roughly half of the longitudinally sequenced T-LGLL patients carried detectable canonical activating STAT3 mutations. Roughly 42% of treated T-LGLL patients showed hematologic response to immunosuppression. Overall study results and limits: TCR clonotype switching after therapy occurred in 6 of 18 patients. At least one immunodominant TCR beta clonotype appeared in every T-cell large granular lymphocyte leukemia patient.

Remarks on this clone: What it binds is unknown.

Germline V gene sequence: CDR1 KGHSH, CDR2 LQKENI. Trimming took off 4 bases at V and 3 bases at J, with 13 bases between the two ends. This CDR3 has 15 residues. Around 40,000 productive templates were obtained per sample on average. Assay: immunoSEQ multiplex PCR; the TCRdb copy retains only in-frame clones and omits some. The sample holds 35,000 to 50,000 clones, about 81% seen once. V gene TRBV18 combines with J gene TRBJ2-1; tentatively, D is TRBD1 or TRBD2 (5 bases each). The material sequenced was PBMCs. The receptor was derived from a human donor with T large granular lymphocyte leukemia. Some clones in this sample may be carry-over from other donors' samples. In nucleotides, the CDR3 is TGTGCCAGCTCACTACGGGGTCAGGGCTACAATGAGCAGTTCTTC. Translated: CASSLRGQGYNEQFF.